These T cell receptor beta chains were read from a single sample in a study of OX40 agonist ivuxolimab in advanced cancers. The repertoire was sequenced with immunoSEQ multiplex PCR; TCRdb's copy has only in-frame clones and lacks some. This table holds tens of thousands of clones, 91% found once. Sequencing used CD4+ or CD8+ T cells sorted from blood, obtained in a trial of the OX40 agonist ivuxolimab. These receptors all come from an adult with an advanced solid tumor such as melanoma, head and neck, liver or kidney cancer. Each CDR3 is given with its conserved first and last residue. D genes are given only for firm matches. Size is stated for part of the rows, as once, few or many counts, or as a class when the clone is expanded.

clone_size	j_call	v_call	d_call	cdr3_length	cdr3_nt	cdr3_aa
.	TRBJ2-1	TRBV29-1	TRBD1	14	TGCAGCGTCCATTCGACAGGGGACTACAATGAGCAGTTCTTC	CSVHSTGDYNEQFF
.	TRBJ2-7	TRBV7-9	TRBD2	15	TGTGCCAGCAGCTTTAGCGGGAACGTAGCCGTCGAGCAGTACTTC	CASSFSGNVAVEQYF
.	TRBJ2-7	TRBV6-5	.	12	TGTGCCAGCAGTTACTCGCGGTACGAGCAGTACTTC	CASSYSRYEQYF
.	TRBJ2-1	TRBV9	TRBD2	15	TGTGCCAGCAGCGTAGTTAGCGGGGGGAACAATGAGCAGTTCTTC	CASSVVSGGNNEQFF
.	TRBJ2-7	TRBV18	.	14	TGTGCCAGCTCACCACCTGGTAGCGGCTACGAGCAGTACTTC	CASSPPGSGYEQYF
.	TRBJ2-7	TRBV5-8	TRBD1	13	TGTGCCAGCAGCCTGGGACAGGTCTACGAGCAGTACTTC	CASSLGQVYEQYF
.	TRBJ2-7	TRBV19	.	12	TGTGCCAGTAGTATCCCGACCTACGAGCAGTACTTC	CASSIPTYEQYF
.	TRBJ2-3	TRBV4-2	TRBD1	16	TGTGCCAGCAGCCAAGGACGACAGGGGGCCACAGATACGCAGTATTTT	CASSQGRQGATDTQYF
.	TRBJ2-2	TRBV7-3	TRBD2	16	TGTGCCAGCAGCGGACATGGGACTAGCGGGGGCGGGGAGCTGTTTTTT	CASSGHGTSGGGELFF
.	TRBJ1-6	TRBV5-8	TRBD1	14	TGTGCCAGCAGCTCCCGGACAGGGACTTCGCCCCTCCACTTT	CASSSRTGTSPLHF
.	TRBJ2-3	TRBV4-3	.	16	TGCGCCAGCAGCCAAGCGCGGACCTCATGGGGAGATACGCAGTATTTT	CASSQARTSWGDTQYF
.	TRBJ1-6	TRBV18	.	12	TGTGCCAGCTCACCACCGGGAGGAACCCTCCACTTT	CASSPPGGTLHF
.	TRBJ2-3	TRBV9	TRBD2	15	TGTGCCAGCAGCGTCTTAGCGGGGGTCACAGATACGCAGTATTTT	CASSVLAGVTDTQYF
.	TRBJ2-1	TRBV5-6	TRBD2	15	TGTGCCAGCAGATTAGGACTAGCGGGTTTCAATGAGCAGTTCTTC	CASRLGLAGFNEQFF
once	TRBJ2-5	TRBV5-4	.	13	TGTGCCAGCAGCTTCCGCGCGCAAGAGACCCAGTACTTC	CASSFRAQETQYF
.	TRBJ1-6	TRBV9	.	15	TGTGCCAGCAGCTTATCGAGCTCCTATAATTCACCCCTCCACTTT	CASSLSSSYNSPLHF
.	TRBJ2-5	TRBV11-3	.	12	TGTGCCAGCAGCTTGAGTGGACTAACCCAGTACTTC	CASSLSGLTQYF
.	TRBJ1-5	TRBV19	TRBD1	19	TGTGCCAGTAAAGGGAAGGGGGGACAGGGTACGTCGGGGAATCAGCCCCAGCATTTT	CASKGKGGQGTSGNQPQHF
.	TRBJ2-3	TRBV5-8	.	14	TGTGCCAGCAGTGCCCGACCTAGCACAGATACGCAGTATTTT	CASSARPSTDTQYF
.	TRBJ2-3	TRBV19	.	15	TGTGCCAGTAGTCTGGCGGTTCAAGGCGCAGATACGCAGTATTTT	CASSLAVQGADTQYF
.	TRBJ2-7	TRBV5-8	.	14	TGTGCCAGCAGCTTGGTAGCGCGGGGTATCGAGCAGTACTTC	CASSLVARGIEQYF
.	TRBJ2-3	TRBV9	.	14	TGTGCCAGCAGCGTAGCGGGGTACACAGATACGCAGTATTTT	CASSVAGYTDTQYF
.	TRBJ2-1	TRBV9	TRBD2	15	TGTGCCAGCAGCGCCCTAGCGGGCGGGAACAATGAGCAGTTCTTC	CASSALAGGNNEQFF
.	TRBJ1-5	TRBV5-1	.	14	TGCGCCAGCAGCTCGGAGGGGGGCTATCAGCCCCAGCATTTT	CASSSEGGYQPQHF
.	TRBJ1-2	TRBV25-1	TRBD1	17	TGTGCCAGCAGTGGCTCCGGGACAGGGGGCGTTGTTGGTGGCTACACCTTC	CASSGSGTGGVVGGYTF
.	TRBJ1-2	TRBV28	.	18	TGTGCCAGCAGCCCCCCGATGCTTCTAACCACGGGGAGGAATGGCTACACCTTC	CASSPPMLLTTGRNGYTF
.	TRBJ2-2	TRBV9	TRBD1	14	TGTGCCAGCAGCGTGACAGGGATCACCGGGGAGCTGTTTTTT	CASSVTGITGELFF
.	TRBJ2-7	TRBV7-2	.	15	TGTGCCAGCAGCTTAGGACCGGTCCCCTCCTACGAGCAGTACTTC	CASSLGPVPSYEQYF
.	TRBJ2-7	TRBV7-2	.	14	TGTGCCAGCAGCTTAGCGGGTGCGGTCTACGAGCAGTACTTC	CASSLAGAVYEQYF
.	TRBJ1-1	TRBV23-1	.	12	TGCGCCGGGAATAGTCCCGCCAGGGAAGCTTTCTTT	CAGNSPAREAFF
.	TRBJ2-3	TRBV27	TRBD2	17	TGTGCCAGCAGTTCTTTGGGGACTAGCGGGGGTTCAGATACGCAGTATTTT	CASSSLGTSGGSDTQYF
few	TRBJ1-5	TRBV28	.	16	TGTGCCAGCACCACATACAAGGGTCTAAGGGATCAGCCCCAGCATTTT	CASTTYKGLRDQPQHF
.	TRBJ1-4	TRBV5-1	TRBD1	15	TGCGCCAGCAGCTGGGACAGGGGGCGAGGTGAAAAACTGTTTTTT	CASSWDRGRGEKLFF
.	TRBJ2-7	TRBV7-6	TRBD2	16	TGTGCCAGCAGCTTAGAATCTAGCGGGGGAGCCTACGAGCAGTACTTC	CASSLESSGGAYEQYF
.	TRBJ2-2	TRBV19	.	15	TGTGCCAGTAGTGTGTGGGCCTCACTCACCGGGGAGCTGTTTTTT	CASSVWASLTGELFF
.	TRBJ1-1	TRBV19	TRBD1	15	TGTGCCAGTAGTACACGACAGGGGGCCTGGACTGAAGCTTTCTTT	CASSTRQGAWTEAFF
.	TRBJ1-1	TRBV2	TRBD1	18	TGTGCCAGCAGTGCGGTAATAGGGAGACAGGGGAGGGACACTGAAGCTTTCTTT	CASSAVIGRQGRDTEAFF
.	TRBJ2-5	TRBV14	.	11	TGTGCCAGCAGCTTAACGGGGACCCAGTACTTC	CASSLTGTQYF
.	TRBJ2-1	TRBV11-2	TRBD2	17	TGTGCCAGCAGCTATATCCTGACTAGCGTTAAATCCAATGAGCAGTTCTTC	CASSYILTSVKSNEQFF
.	TRBJ1-2	TRBV19	.	16	TGTGCCACGTATTGGCCCGGATCCTACTATCTACAGGGCTACACCTTC	CATYWPGSYYLQGYTF
once	TRBJ2-7	TRBV5-4	TRBD1	16	TGTGCCAGCAGCACCTCCCCGGACAGGAATAACTACGAGCAGTACTTC	CASSTSPDRNNYEQYF
.	TRBJ1-3	TRBV19	.	16	TGTGCCAGTAGTATTTTGGGCAGTTTCTCTGGAAACACCATATATTTT	CASSILGSFSGNTIYF
once	TRBJ2-7	TRBV6-5	.	11	TGTGCCAGCAGCCGGAGCGACGAGCAGTACTTC	CASSRSDEQYF
.	TRBJ2-7	TRBV5-6	.	12	TGTGCCAGCAGCTTGCCCCTGGGGGAGCAGTACTTC	CASSLPLGEQYF
.	TRBJ1-1	TRBV28	.	15	TGTGCCAGCAGCATAGGGAGAGAAATGAACACTGAAGCTTTCTTT	CASSIGREMNTEAFF
.	TRBJ1-2	TRBV7-9	.	15	TGTGCCAGCAGCTTAGGGAGTTCATCTACATATGGCTACACCTTC	CASSLGSSSTYGYTF
.	TRBJ2-1	TRBV7-9	TRBD1	16	TGTGCCAGCAGCTCCGGGACAGGTTTTTCCTACAATGAGCAGTTCTTC	CASSSGTGFSYNEQFF
.	TRBJ1-3	TRBV5-1	TRBD1	15	TGCGCCAGCACCTTGGGACAGGGGGAAGGAAACACCATATATTTT	CASTLGQGEGNTIYF
.	TRBJ2-1	TRBV4-1	.	16	TGCGCCAGCAGCCAATCAAAGGGGCGGGATTACAATGAGCAGTTCTTC	CASSQSKGRDYNEQFF
.	TRBJ1-6	TRBV2	TRBD1	14	TGTGCCAGCACTTCAGGACAGGGTAATTCACCCCTCCACTTT	CASTSGQGNSPLHF